This T cell receptor (beta chain) was captured by sequencing in a study of response to subunit inactivated influenza vaccine. Study observations and caveats: Authors suggested seasonal influenza vaccinations each recruit few new T cells.

This clonotype was seen repeatedly, ten times or more. Its antigen is currently unknown. The ends were cut back, 0 bases at V and 4 bases at J, with 7 bases in the middle. The CDR3 spans 14 residues. CDR1 is SGHRS and CDR2 is YFSETQ in the germline V gene. From the RT-PCR reads, TCRdb called clonotypes with MiXCR, one entry per CDR3 protein. The table has more than 450,000 distinct CDR3 sequences, roughly 8.2% seen once. The chain is built from TRBV5-1 and TRBJ1-4; possible D gene TRBD1, 5 bases. The input for sequencing was PBMCs from blood, taken less than 30 months after vaccination. This TCR was sampled from a man between 50 and 69 years old who received an inactivated influenza vaccine. The CDR3 sequence: CASSLGQSNEKLFF. CDR3 nucleotide sequence: TGCGCCAGCAGCTTGGGACAGAGTAATGAAAAACTGTTTTTT.